Described below is a single T cell receptor beta chain sequence and its context. Per the study methods: Amplification from reference gene primers served as the basis for estimated nucleated cell counts. Clones were read by immunoSEQ multiplex PCR, and TCRdb kept only the in-frame ones, dropping some. The V and J calls and clone size are taken from that table; D and trimming were inferred from the DNA. The table records 450,000 or so clones, about 88% of them present only once. During active infection, Seattle patients enrolled and were then monitored through disease. Germline CDR1 MNHEY, CDR2 SVGAGI. The germline V and J ends were trimmed by 6 bases and 5 bases, with 14 bases remaining between them. The CDR3 consists of 14 residues. The data originate from a study of blood T cell repertoires in COVID-19. The wider study: The study drew acute and convalescent COVID-19 samples from the United States, Italy and Spain. PBMCs, B-cell-depleted T cells, or T cells provided the cDNA or gDNA that made up the material.

Sequenced input: peripheral blood. The TCR was taken from a man between 18 and 29 years old with COVID-19, enrolled during active disease. The chain uses TRBV6-5 and TRBJ1-3; D is ambiguous. CDR3 sequence: CASSPGLLRNTIYF. CDR3 nucleotides: TGTGCCAGCAGCCCCGGACTGCTGAGAAACACCATATATTTT.